The present entry profiles one T cell receptor (beta chain) with its context. As yet, its antigen is unknown. In the PCR, 60 Vbeta and 13 Jbeta primers were used. Profiled with immunoSEQ multiplex PCR; TCRdb holds only in-frame clones, not every one. The sample carries roughly 74,000 clones, about 78% recorded once. This entry is derived from a study of cytomegalovirus exposure and HLA in healthy donors. Study-wide points: The records held CMV serostatus as the only immune exposure information.

The sequence derives from a man aged 35 to 55 in good health and CMV-seronegative. The sample comprised PBMCs.

This CDR3 is CASGLDPGSTEAFF. The CDR3 coding sequence is TGTGCTAGTGGTTTGGATCCAGGAAGCACTGAAGCTTTCTTT. The gene calls are TRBV12-5 and TRBJ1-1; D not certain. Per germline, CDR1 LGHNT and CDR2 FRNRAP. The CDR3 sequence is 14 residues long. V was shortened by 1 base and J by 4 bases, with 10 bases between the two germline ends.